Listed here is a single T cell receptor beta chain. In its sample, this clone was seen once. Its antigen is not yet known. Nothing much larger sits one base from this clone, and base qualities are not available. The CDR3 regions of human TCRbeta chains were subjected to immunosequencing. The authors processed their data as follows. Repertoire TCRs were checked for matches against a reference library of SARS-CoV-2-specific TCRs that had been generated using the MIRA antigen-specificity platform. Breadth was defined as the fraction of unique TCRs that were SARS-CoV-2-associated. Depth was defined as the fraction of total T cells that were SARS-CoV-2-associated. Each spike-specific TCR was assigned to its reactive spike region and to a CD4 or CD8 class using the MIRA data. Log10-transformed breadth and depth values were compared by one-way ANOVA with Sidak's multiple comparisons tests. The source is immuneACCESS, and TCRdb retained only in-frame sequences with V and J called. Part of the clones is not carried over; for the studies checked, unresolved V genes explain less than half of this, and the remainder is unexplained. The D gene and trimming were derived from the DNA, and the V and J assignments and clone size from that table. The sample table holds approximately 90,000 clones, of which around 94% were seen once. The biggest ten clones account for over 9.5% of the sample.

The source of the sample is a study of T cell responses to AZD1222 COVID-19 vaccine (dated by TCRdb to the early 2020s). About the study as a whole: AZD1222 recipients with second doses at about 4 weeks or about 12 weeks were pooled, because spike-specific TCR depth and breadth did not differ between schedules. A total of approximately 250 trial participants underwent TCR sequencing, of whom about 200 had received two doses of AZD1222 and 26 had received two doses of the MenACWY control vaccine. Enrollment into the trials was organized by age into subgroups of 18-55, 56-69 and 70-plus years, and those subgroups contained roughly 160, 29 and 62 TCR-sequenced participants, respectively.

Paper-wide results and their limitations: Spike-specific TCR breadth and depth rose significantly after two AZD1222 doses compared with day 0 and with MenACWY recipients. Reportedly, close to half of the unique spike-specific TCRs recognized epitopes lying outside the regions that are mutated in the B.1.351 and B.1.1.7 variants. Most participants were white British and females outnumbered males, and the authors suggested that clonal diversity may have been underestimated. Because no day 14 peak-response samples were available, the repertoires could be characterized only after the peak T cell response. The 56-69-year group was small, and its depth increase did not reach significance, likely because of low power. Conclusions about previously exposed vaccinees were limited because only six AZD1222 recipients were SARS-CoV-2 seropositive at baseline. CD4 TCRs associated with the vaccine covered the entire spike protein, and the dominant responses were in regions 160-218 and 743-854.

The time point label of this sample denotes: baseline before first vaccination. Vaccinee samples came from UK trials COV001 and COV002, including a single-blind randomized controlled phase 2/3 trial of AZD1222 (ChAdOx1 nCoV-19) in healthy adults. For TCRbeta chain sequencing, PBMC samples were collected from trial participants at day 0 and at day 28 after the second dose. V loses 3 bases of germline sequence and J loses 1 base, and the interval between the two ends is 14 bases. Based on the germline V gene, the CDR1 and CDR2 sequences are LGHNA and YSLEER. Counted from cysteine to phenylalanine, this CDR3 has 16 amino acids. The DNA shown is the 48-base CDR3, in frame from base 1.

This receptor was obtained from an adult in good health. This chain is built from TRBV4-3 and TRBJ2-3; the D region is possibly TRBD1 or TRBD2, each matching across 5 bases. The material was peripheral blood, obtained on day 0 of AZD1222 vaccination. The CDR3 protein sequence reads: CASSQGPPPGTDTQYF. The DNA sequence follows: TGCGCCAGCAGCCAGGGACCCCCACCGGGCACAGATACGCAGTATTTT.